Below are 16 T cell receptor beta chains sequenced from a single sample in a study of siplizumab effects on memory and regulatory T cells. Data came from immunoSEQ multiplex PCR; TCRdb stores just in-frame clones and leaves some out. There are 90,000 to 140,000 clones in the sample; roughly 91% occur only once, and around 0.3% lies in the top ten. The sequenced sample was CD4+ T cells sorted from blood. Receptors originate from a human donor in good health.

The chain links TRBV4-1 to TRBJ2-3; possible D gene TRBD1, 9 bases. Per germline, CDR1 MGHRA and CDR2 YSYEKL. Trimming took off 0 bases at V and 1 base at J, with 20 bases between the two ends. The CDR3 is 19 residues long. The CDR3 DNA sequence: TGCGCCAGCAGCCAAGACCCACGGGGGGGACAGGGACGCACAGATACGCAGTATTTT. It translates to CASSQDPRGGQGRTDTQYF.

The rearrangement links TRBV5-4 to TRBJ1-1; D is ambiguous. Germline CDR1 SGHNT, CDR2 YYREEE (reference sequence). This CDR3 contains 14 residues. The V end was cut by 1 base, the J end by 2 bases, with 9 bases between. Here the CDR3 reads CASSLLVRNTEAFF. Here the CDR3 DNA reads TGTGCCAGCAGCTTGCTGGTCAGAAACACTGAAGCTTTCTTT.

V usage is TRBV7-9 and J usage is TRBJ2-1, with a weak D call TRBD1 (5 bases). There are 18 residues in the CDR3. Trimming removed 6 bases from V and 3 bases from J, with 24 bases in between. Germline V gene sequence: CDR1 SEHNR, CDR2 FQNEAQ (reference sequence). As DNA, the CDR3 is TGTGCCAGCAGTGAGCGCTTGGGGCAGAATCTAGGCTACAATGAGCAGTTCTTC. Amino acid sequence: CASSERLGQNLGYNEQFF.

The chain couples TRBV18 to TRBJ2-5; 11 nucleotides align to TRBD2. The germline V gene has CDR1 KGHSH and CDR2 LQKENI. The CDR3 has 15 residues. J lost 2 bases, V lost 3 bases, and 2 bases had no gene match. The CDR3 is CASSPWTSGQETQYF. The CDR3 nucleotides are TGTGCCAGCTCACCTTGGACTAGCGGGCAAGAGACCCAGTACTTC.

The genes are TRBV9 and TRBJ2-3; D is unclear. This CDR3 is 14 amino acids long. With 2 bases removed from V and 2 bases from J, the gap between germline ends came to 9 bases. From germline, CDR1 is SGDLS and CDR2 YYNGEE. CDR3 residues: CASSVLTSTDTQYF. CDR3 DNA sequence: TGTGCCAGCAGCGTTCTAACTTCCACAGATACGCAGTATTTT.

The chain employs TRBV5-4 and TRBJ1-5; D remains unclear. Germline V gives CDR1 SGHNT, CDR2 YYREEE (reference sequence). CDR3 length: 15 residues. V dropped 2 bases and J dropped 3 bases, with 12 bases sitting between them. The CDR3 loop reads CASSFGSGFNQPQHF. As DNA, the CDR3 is TGTGCCAGCAGCTTCGGGTCCGGATTCAATCAGCCCCAGCATTTT. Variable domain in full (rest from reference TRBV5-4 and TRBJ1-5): ETGVTQSPTHLIKTRGQQVTLRCSSQSGHNTVSWYQQALGQGPQFIFQYYREEENGRGNFPPRFSGLQFPNYSSELNVNALELDDSALYLCASSFGSGFNQPQHFGDGTRLSIL.

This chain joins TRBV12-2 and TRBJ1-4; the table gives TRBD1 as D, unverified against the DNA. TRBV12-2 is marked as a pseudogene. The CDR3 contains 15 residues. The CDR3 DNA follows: TGTGCAAGTCGCAATGAGGACAGGGACGGTGAAAAACTGTTTTTT. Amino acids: CASRNEDRDGEKLFF.

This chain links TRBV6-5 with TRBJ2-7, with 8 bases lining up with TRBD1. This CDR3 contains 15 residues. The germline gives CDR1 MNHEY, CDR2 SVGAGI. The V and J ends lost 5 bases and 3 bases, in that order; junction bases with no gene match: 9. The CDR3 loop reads CASSTLTGARYEQYF. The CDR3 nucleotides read TGTGCCAGCAGTACATTGACAGGGGCCCGCTACGAGCAGTACTTC.

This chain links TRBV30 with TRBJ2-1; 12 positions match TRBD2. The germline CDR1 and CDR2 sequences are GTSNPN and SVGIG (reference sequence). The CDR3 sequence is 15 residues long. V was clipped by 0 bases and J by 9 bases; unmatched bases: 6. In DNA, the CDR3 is TGTGCCTGGAGTGTACACCTAGCGGGAGGGGGTGAGCAGTTCTTC. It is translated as CAWSVHLAGGGEQFF.

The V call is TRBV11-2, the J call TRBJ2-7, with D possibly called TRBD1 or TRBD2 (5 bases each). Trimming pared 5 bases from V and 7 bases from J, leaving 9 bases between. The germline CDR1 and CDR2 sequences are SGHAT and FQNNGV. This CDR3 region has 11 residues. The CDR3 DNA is TGTGCCAGCAGCCGTGGGGGTGAGCAGTACTTC. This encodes CASSRGGEQYF.

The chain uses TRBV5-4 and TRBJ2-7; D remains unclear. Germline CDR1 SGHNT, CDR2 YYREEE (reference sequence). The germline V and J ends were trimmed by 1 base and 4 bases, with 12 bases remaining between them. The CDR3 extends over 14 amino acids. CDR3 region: CASSLFEVEYEQYF. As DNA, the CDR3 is TGTGCCAGCAGCTTGTTCGAAGTCGAGTACGAGCAGTACTTC. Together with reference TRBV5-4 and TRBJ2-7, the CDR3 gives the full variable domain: ETGVTQSPTHLIKTRGQQVTLRCSSQSGHNTVSWYQQALGQGPQFIFQYYREEENGRGNFPPRFSGLQFPNYSSELNVNALELDDSALYLCASSLFEVEYEQYFGPGTRLTVT.

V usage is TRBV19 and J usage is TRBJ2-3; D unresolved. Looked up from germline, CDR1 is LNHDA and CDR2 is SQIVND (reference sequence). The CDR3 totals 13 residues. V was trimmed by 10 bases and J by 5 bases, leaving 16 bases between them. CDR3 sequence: CATSFLREDTQYF. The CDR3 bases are TGTGCCACTTCATTCCTTAGAGAAGATACGCAGTATTTT.

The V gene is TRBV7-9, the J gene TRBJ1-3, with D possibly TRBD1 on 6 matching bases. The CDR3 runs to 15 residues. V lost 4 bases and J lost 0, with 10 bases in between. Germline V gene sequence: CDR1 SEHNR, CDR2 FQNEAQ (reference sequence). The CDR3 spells CASSSRTVSGNTIYF. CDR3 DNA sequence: TGTGCCAGCAGCTCCAGGACAGTCTCTGGAAACACCATATATTTT.

For the CDR3, the DNA is TGTGCCAGCAGTGAAGTGGGTAGCAATCAGCCCCAGCATTTT. It encodes CASSEVGSNQPQHF. V usage is TRBV6-1 and J usage is TRBJ1-5; no firm D call. The length of the CDR3 is 14 residues. Germline CDR1 is MNHNS and CDR2 is SASEGT. Trimming cost V 1 base and J 0 bases, with 4 bases left between them.

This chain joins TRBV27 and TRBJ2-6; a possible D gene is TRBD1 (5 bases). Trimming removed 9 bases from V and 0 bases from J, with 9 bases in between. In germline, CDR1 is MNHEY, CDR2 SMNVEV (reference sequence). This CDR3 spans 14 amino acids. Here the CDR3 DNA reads TGTGCCAGGACAGTGCACTCTGGGGCCAACGTCCTGACTTTC. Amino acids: CARTVHSGANVLTF. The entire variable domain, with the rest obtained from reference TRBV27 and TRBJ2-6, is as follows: EAQVTQNPRYLITVTGKKLTVTCSQNMNHEYMSWYRQDPGLGLRQIYYSMNVEVTDKGDVPEGYKVSRKEKRNFPLILESPSPNQTSLYFCARTVHSGANVLTFGAGSRLTVL.

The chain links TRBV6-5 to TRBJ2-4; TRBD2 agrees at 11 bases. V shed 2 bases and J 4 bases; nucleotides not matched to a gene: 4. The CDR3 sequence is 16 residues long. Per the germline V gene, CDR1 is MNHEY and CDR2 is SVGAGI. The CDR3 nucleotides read TGTGCCAGCAGTTACGGGCTAGCGGGGGGAAAAAACATTCAGTACTTC. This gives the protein CASSYGLAGGKNIQYF.